The source of this T cell receptor beta chain is a study of naive and memory T cell subsets (dated by TCRdb to about 2017). About the investigation overall: The study applied an open-source, UMI-based TCR alpha and beta sequencing pipeline to sorted naive and memory peripheral blood T cell subsets. RNA was DNase-treated and reverse transcribed with TCR constant-region primers, mostly using SuperScript III. The functional CMV T cell responses agreed completely with IgG serology results.

Beyond this particular receptor, the publication reports: The repertoire findings for the naive and memory subsets could not be validated, as no ground truth was available. Following error correction, more than 85% of naive TCR sequences occurred only once, which made naive abundance distributions much steeper than those of memory subsets. The abundance of TCRs followed a power law with an exponent that differed between naive and memory subsets yet stayed consistent across the three individuals. In both CD4 and CD8 cells, going from naive through CM, EM and EMRA, the Gini index went up while Shannon and inverse Simpson diversity went down. RNA-based TCR counts may be affected by expression changes linked to T cell activation and differentiation. Single alpha or beta chain sequences, rather than paired alpha/beta receptors, were used to define clonotypes.

Separate amplification of TCR alpha and beta chain libraries was performed from the second PCR step onward. The CMV status of each donor was determined by measuring IFNgamma production from CD4+ T cells after fresh PBMCs had been stimulated overnight with CMV viral lysate. Using Miltenyi beads, CD4 T cells were first positively selected, and CD8 T cells were then positively selected from the CD4-negative fraction. After staining for CD3, CD4, CD8, CD45RA, CD27 and a live/dead dye, cells were sorted on a BD Aria II into four subsets based on CD45RA and CD27. Blood was obtained from a few healthy volunteers, and the blood from each volunteer was fractionated into CD4 and CD8 T cells and subsequently into four differentiation subsets. Roughly 120 ml of peripheral blood was taken from each donor, and PBMC were separated by density-gradient centrifugation on Ficoll-Paque PLUS. The sorted cells were lysed in RLT buffer, after which RNA was extracted using a Qiagen RNeasy kit and kept at -80 degrees C.

Receptors were amplified or captured by UMI-ligation and nested PCR. The beta constant-region primer was an equimolar mix of two oligonucleotides covering both TRBC1 and TRBC2. The ligated cDNA went through four rounds of PCR with nested alpha and beta constant-region primers together with the SP2 primer. A single-stranded oligonucleotide carrying the SP2 primer and a 12-nucleotide UMI was ligated to the 3' end of the cDNA by T4 RNA ligase 1. The ligation reaction was kept at 16 degrees C for about 19-25 hours. PCR2 was typically performed as a SYBR Green qPCR and was stopped at a predetermined threshold so that over-amplification was prevented. Agencourt AMPure XP magnetic beads were used for all purifications after the first. Library amounts were measured by Qubit and library quality was assessed on a TapeStation, where the main peak was expected at around 650 bp. Sequencing of the pooled libraries was done on an Illumina MiSeq using v2 2x251 paired-end kits, which typically yielded about 1-2.3 million reads per sample. Each sample was pooled at about 4.2 nM, and about 5-8% PhiX was included to help cluster recognition. The paper's processing steps were these. Decombinator assigned V and J genes to Demultiplexor-processed FASTQ reads by tag matching, allowing a single base-pair mismatch. UMIs were used by Collapsinator to correct both sequencing errors and frequency errors arising from PCR heterogeneity. CDR3Translator translated TCRs and extracted CDR3s from the conserved cysteine to the FGXG phenylalanine, flagging non-productive sequences. Gini, Shannon entropy and inverse Simpson indices were calculated on repertoires subsampled to equal numbers of UMI-defined TCRs. Within the linear range, a power law was fitted by maximum likelihood to the distributions of clonotype abundance. On one naive CD8 sample, the pipeline and MIGEC gave similar UMI counts, unique TCR numbers and clonal distributions. The repertoires were searched for approximately 7,000 CMV-associated CDR3 sequences that had been compiled from VDJdb and a published dataset. TCRdb itself trimmed the public reads at Q25 with fastp, ran MiXCR and retained productive beta chains. CDR3 protein duplicates are merged, each entry listing the most common genes and DNA. What appears here as the V and J calls and clone size reflects TCRdb's work, not the paper's. The sample data list around 110,000 distinct CDR3 sequences, and roughly 36% of these were observed just once. The ten top clones hold around 0.92% of the sample.

This clonotype was found a few times. What this receptor recognizes is not known. Base qualities are not recorded, but no much larger clone differs from it by a single base. Via the germline V gene, CDR1 is SGHDT and CDR2 YYEEEE. From the cysteine up to the phenylalanine, the CDR3 has a length of 14 residues. The read is trimmed to its CDR3 DNA, 42 bases read in frame from base 1. At the junction V is shortened by 3 bases and J by 4 bases, with 10 bases in between. The source is a human donor in good health. Sequenced sample: central memory CD4+ T cells from blood. Taken with the paper, the label for cell subset or site translates to: central memory, CD45RA- CD27+. The chain is assembled from TRBV5-6 and TRBJ2-2; the D region is possibly TRBD1 or TRBD2, each matching across 5 bases. The base sequence is TGTGCCAGCAGCTCCCGGGGACCCACCGGGGAGCTGTTTTTT. This encodes CASSSRGPTGELFF.